Sequencing of this TCR beta chain was carried out in a study of technical replicates of blood from a handful of donors. This clone was observed a single time. The table came from immunoSEQ multiplex PCR; TCRdb's copy has only in-frame clones and leaves some out. The table shows about 83,000 clones, with 90% to 95% occurring only once. The V gene's germline CDR1 is SGHNT and CDR2 YENEEA. With 1 base clipped from V and 7 bases from J, the junction kept 3 bases outside the gene matches. The CDR3 is 16 amino acids. The origin of this receptor is a human donor in good health. The sequenced sample was T cells isolated from PBMCs. The chain recombines TRBV11-3 with TRBJ2-1, with TRBD2 identical over 14 bases. This CDR3 is CASSLGLAGGSNEQFF. CDR3 DNA sequence: TGTGCCAGCAGCTTAGGACTAGCGGGAGGGTCAAATGAGCAGTTCTTC.